This TCR beta chain was sequenced in a study of shared T cell receptors in the human thymus. This clone was seen once. At one end the junction does not follow the germline gene, possibly because of a read error. The sample contains more than one DNA sequence encoding this CDR3. The assay was immunoSEQ multiplex PCR, and TCRdb's table has in-frame clones only and misses some. The sample carries 600,000 to 900,000 clones, 75% to 90% recorded once. This sample was also put to use in a study of human thymus T cells. From that study: The sample donors, healthy Finnish infants, were having corrective surgery for congenital heart defects. Resected material from corrective heart surgery provided the thymus tissue analysed. Use of V and J genes seemed skewed within the thymic and blood repertoires. Related research has reported that thymic repertoires overlap highly among unrelated individuals.

This clonotype was sampled from a girl in the first two years of life with a congenital heart defect. The sample consisted of thymocytes.

The CDR3 bases are TGTGCCAGCAGTACGAGGAGCTCCTATAATTCCCCCCTCCACTTT. Encoded protein: CASSTRSSYNSPLHF. The chain employs TRBV9 and TRBJ1-6; no clear D gene. Per the germline V gene, CDR1 is SGDLS and CDR2 is YYNGEE. The CDR3 is 15 residues long. The whole variable domain, remainder taken from reference TRBV9 and TRBJ1-6, is DSGVTQTPKHLITATGQRVTLRCSPRSGDLSVYWYQQSLDQGLQFLIQYYNGEERAKGNILERFSAQQFPDLHSELNLSSLELGDSALYFCASSTRSSYNSPLHFGNGTRLTVT.